This record covers a single TCR beta chain. Its antigen is undetermined. The second PCR ran roughly 7 to 11 cycles with a sample-barcoded 5' primer and J-beta primers. TCRdb reprocessed the 5' RACE reads with MiXCR, giving one entry per CDR3 protein. The top ten clones hold about 4% of a sample with approximately 1.5 million distinct CDR3 sequences, approximately 39% of them seen once. The sample is drawn from a study of blood T cells in healthy people across ages. Samples had at least 6.5 million PBMCs isolated from them. The total RNA that was extracted per sample amounted to at least 5 micrograms. The CDR3 spans 12 residues. Germline CDR1 and CDR2: DFQATT and SNEGSKA (reference sequence). Study-level results: The study regarded diversity estimates from one million T cells as underestimates.

The sequenced sample was blood. This receptor was obtained from a woman younger than 30 in good health. This sequence joins TRBV20-1 and TRBJ2-5; D remains ambiguous. The DNA end is more similar to TRBJ2-7, so the J call may be wrong. This CDR3 reads CSASSLNYEQYF. The CDR3 DNA follows: TGCAGTGCTAGCTCTCTCAACTACGAGCAGTACTTC.